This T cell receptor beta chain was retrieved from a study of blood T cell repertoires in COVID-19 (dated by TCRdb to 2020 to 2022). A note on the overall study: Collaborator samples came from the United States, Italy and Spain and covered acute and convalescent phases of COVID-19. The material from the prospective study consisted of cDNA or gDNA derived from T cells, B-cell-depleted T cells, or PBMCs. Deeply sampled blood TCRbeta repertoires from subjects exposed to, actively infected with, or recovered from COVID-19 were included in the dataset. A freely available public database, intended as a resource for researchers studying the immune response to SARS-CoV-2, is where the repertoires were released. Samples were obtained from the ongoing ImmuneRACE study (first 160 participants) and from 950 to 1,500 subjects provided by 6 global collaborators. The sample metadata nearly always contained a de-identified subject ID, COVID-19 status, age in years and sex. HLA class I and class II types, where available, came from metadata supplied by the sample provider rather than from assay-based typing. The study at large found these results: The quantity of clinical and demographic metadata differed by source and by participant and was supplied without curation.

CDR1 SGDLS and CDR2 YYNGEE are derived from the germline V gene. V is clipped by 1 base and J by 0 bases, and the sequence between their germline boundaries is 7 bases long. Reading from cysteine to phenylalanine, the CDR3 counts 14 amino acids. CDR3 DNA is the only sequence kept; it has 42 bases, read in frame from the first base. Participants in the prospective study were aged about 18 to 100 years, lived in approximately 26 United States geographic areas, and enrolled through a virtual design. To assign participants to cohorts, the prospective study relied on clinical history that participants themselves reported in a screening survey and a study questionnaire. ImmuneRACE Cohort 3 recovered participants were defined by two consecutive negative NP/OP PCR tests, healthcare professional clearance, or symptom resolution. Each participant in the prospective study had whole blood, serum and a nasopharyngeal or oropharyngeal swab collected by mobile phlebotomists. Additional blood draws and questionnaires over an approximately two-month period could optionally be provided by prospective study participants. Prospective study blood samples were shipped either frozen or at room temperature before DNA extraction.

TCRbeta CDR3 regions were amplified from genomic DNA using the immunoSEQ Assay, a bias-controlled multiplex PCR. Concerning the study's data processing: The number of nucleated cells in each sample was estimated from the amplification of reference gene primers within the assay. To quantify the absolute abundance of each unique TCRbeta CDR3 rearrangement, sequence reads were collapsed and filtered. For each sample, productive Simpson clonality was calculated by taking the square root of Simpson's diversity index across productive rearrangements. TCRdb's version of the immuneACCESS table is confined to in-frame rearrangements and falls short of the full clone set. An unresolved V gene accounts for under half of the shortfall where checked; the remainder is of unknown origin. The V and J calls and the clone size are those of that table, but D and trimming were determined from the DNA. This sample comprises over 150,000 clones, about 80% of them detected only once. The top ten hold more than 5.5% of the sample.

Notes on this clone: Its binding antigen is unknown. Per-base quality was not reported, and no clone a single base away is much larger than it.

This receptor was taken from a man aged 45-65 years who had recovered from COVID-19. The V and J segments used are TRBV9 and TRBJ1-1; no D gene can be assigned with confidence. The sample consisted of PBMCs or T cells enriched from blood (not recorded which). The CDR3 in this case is CASSVMGMNTEAFF. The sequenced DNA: TGTGCCAGCAGCGTAATGGGCATGAACACTGAAGCTTTCTTT. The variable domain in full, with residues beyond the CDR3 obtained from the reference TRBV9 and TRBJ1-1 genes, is DSGVTQTPKHLITATGQRVTLRCSPRSGDLSVYWYQQSLDQGLQFLIQYYNGEERAKGNILERFSAQQFPDLHSELNLSSLELGDSALYFCASSVMGMNTEAFFGQGTRLTVV.